The T cell receptor (beta chain) under discussion was sequenced for a study of T cell changes during pregnancy in multiple sclerosis. This CDR3 comprises 17 residues. CDR1 and CDR2 (germline): MDHEN, SYDVKM. The V gene end was trimmed by 2 bases and the J gene end by 6 bases; junction bases not matched to a gene: 15. Sequencing used immunoSEQ multiplex PCR; TCRdb keeps in-frame clones, though not all of them. The sample consists of tens of thousands of clones, over 80% of them appearing once. The receptor was isolated from a female donor in good health, enrolled as a control in a pregnancy study. Sequenced here: CD4+ T cells from peripheral blood mononuclear cells, sampled after pregnancy. This chain links TRBV28 with TRBJ2-7; 8 bases map to TRBD2. CDR3 DNA sequence: TGTGCCAGCAGTTTAATTGGGACCGGGACTAGTCCGAGCGAGCAGTACTTC. This encodes CASSLIGTGTSPSEQYF. The full variable domain, rest sourced from reference TRBV28 and TRBJ2-7, is DVKVTQSSRYLVKRTGEKVFLECVQDMDHENMFWYRQDPGLGLRLIYFSYDVKMKEKGDIPEGYSVSREKKERFSLILESASTNQTSMYLCASSLIGTGTSPSEQYFGPGTRLTVT.